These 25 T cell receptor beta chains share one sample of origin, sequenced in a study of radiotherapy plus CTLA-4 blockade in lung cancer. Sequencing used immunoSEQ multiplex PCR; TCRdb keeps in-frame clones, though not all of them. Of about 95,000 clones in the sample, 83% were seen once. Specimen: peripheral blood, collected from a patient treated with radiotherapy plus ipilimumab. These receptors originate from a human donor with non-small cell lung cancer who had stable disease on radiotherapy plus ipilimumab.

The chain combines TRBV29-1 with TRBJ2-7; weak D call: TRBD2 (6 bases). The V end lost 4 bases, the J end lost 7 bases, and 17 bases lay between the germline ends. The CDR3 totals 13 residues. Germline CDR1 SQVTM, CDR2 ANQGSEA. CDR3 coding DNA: TGCAGCGTTGGGGACTTCTTGGCGTTGGAGCAGTACTTC. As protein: CSVGDFLALEQYF.

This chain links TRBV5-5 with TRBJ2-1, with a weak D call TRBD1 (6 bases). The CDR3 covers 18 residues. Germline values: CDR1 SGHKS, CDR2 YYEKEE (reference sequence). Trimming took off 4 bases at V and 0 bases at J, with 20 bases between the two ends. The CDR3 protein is CASSPRQGMINSYNEQFF. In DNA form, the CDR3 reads TGTGCCAGCAGCCCGAGGCAGGGGATGATAAACTCCTACAATGAGCAGTTCTTC.

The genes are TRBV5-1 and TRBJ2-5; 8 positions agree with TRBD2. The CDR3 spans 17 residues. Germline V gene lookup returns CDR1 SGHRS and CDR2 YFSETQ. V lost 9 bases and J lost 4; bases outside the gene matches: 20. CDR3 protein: CATRKGPSGPQGETQYF. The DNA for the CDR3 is TGCGCCACCCGCAAGGGGCCTAGCGGGCCCCAAGGAGAGACCCAGTACTTC.

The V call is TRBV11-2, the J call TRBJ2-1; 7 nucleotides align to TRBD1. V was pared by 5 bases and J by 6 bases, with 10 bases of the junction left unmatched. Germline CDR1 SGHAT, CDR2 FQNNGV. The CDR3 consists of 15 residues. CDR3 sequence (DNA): TGTGCCAGCAGCCCAGGACAGGTAAATAGCAATGAGCAGTTCTTC. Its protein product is CASSPGQVNSNEQFF.

CDR3 sequence reads: CASSKAGPQETQYF. As DNA, the CDR3 is TGCGCCAGCAGCAAAGCGGGGCCACAAGAGACCCAGTACTTC. J is TRBJ2-5 and V is TRBV5-1, with 7 bases that match TRBD2. The CDR3 length is 14 residues. V lost 4 bases to trimming and J lost 2 bases; unmatched junction nucleotides: 5. In germline, CDR1 is SGHRS, CDR2 YFSETQ.

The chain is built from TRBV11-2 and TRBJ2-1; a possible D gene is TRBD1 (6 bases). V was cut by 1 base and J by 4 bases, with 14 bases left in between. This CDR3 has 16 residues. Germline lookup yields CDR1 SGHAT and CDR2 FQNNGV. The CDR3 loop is CASSLVPAGAYNEQFF. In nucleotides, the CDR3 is TGTGCCAGCAGCTTAGTCCCGGCAGGGGCGTACAATGAGCAGTTCTTC.

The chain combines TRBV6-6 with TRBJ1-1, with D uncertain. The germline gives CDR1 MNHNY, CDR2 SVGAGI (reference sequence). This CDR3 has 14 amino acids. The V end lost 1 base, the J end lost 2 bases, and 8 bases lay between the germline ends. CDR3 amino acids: CASSYLDGNTEAFF. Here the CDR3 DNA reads TGTGCCAGCAGTTACTTGGACGGTAACACTGAAGCTTTCTTT.

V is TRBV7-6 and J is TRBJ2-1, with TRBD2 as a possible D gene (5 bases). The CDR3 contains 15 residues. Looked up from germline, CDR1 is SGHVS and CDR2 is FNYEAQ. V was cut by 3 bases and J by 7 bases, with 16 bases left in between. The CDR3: CASSLEPGMGNEQFF. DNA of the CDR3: TGTGCCAGCAGCTTGGAGCCGGGGATGGGGAATGAGCAGTTCTTC. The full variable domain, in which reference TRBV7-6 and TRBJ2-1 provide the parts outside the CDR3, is GAGVSQSPRYKVTKRGQDVALRCDPISGHVSLYWYRQALGQGPEFLTYFNYEAQQDKSGLPNDRFSAERPEGSISTLTIQRTEQRDSAMYRCASSLEPGMGNEQFFGPGTRLTVL.

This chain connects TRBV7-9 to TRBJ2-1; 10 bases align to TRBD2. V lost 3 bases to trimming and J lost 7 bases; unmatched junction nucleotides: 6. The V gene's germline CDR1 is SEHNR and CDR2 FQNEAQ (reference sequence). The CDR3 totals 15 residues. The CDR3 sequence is CASSFTSGIPNEQFF. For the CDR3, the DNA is TGTGCCAGCAGCTTTACTAGCGGGATCCCAAATGAGCAGTTCTTC.

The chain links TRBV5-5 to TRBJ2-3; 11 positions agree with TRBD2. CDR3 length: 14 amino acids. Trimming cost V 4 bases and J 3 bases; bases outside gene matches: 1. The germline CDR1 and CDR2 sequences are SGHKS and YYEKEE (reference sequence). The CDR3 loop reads CASSTSGGTDTQYF. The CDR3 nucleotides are TGTGCCAGCAGCACTAGCGGGGGAACAGATACGCAGTATTTT.

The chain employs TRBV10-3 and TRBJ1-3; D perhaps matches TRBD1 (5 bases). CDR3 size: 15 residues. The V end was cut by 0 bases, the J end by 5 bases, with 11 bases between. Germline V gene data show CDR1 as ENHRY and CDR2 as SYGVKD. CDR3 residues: CAISESDQGRNTIYF. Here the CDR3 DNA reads TGTGCCATCAGTGAGTCGGATCAGGGTCGAAACACCATATATTTT.

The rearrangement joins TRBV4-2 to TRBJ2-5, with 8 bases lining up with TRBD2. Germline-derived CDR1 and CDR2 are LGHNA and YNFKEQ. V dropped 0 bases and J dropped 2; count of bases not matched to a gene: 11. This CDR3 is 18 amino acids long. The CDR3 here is CASSQEPAISGSQETQYF. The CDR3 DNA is TGTGCCAGCAGCCAAGAACCGGCCATCAGCGGGAGTCAAGAGACCCAGTACTTC.

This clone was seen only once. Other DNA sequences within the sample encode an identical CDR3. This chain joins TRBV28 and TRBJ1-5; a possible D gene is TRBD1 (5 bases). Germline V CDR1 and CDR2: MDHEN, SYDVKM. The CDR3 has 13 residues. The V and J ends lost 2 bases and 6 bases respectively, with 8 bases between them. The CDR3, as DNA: TGTGCCAGCAGTTTAGGAGGGGTTCAGCCCCAGCATTTT. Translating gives CASSLGGVQPQHF.

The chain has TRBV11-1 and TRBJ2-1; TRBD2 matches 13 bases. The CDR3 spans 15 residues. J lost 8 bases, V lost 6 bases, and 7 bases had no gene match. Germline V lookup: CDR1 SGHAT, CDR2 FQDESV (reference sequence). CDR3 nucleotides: TGTGCCAGCAGGTTTACTAGCGGGGGGGCTTATGAGCAGTTCTTC. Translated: CASRFTSGGAYEQFF.

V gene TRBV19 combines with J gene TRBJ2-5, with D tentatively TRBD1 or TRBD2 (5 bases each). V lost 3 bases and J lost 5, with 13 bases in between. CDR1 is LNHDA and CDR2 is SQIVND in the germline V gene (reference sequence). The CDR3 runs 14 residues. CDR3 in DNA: TGTGCCAGTAGTATGTTGGGGGTTGGTGAGACCCAGTACTTC. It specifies CASSMLGVGETQYF.

This chain's CDR3 is CASSPAGGYTF. The CDR3 DNA reads as TGTGCCAGCAGCCCCGCCGGGGGCTACACCTTC. The V gene is TRBV7-2, the J gene TRBJ1-2; D is ambiguous. This CDR3 is 11 amino acids long. V lost 5 bases to trimming and J lost 8 bases, with 9 bases between them. Germline V gene data show CDR1 as SGHTA and CDR2 as FQGNSA.

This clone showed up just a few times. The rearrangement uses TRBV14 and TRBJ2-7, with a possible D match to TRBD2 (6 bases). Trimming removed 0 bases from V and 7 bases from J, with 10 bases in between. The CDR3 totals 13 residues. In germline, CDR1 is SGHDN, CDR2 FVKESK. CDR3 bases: TGTGCCAGCAGCCAAGATGGGCGGGGTGAGCAGTACTTC. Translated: CASSQDGRGEQYF.

The CDR3 loop reads CASRETGTYEQYF. CDR3 sequence (DNA): TGTGCCAGCAGGGAGACGGGAACCTACGAGCAGTACTTC. This rearrangement joins TRBV2 to TRBJ2-7; the D gene is possibly TRBD2 (5 bases). Germline V CDR1 and CDR2: SNHLY, FYNNEI. The CDR3 covers 13 residues. Trimming took 6 bases from V and 2 from J, leaving 11 bases between them.

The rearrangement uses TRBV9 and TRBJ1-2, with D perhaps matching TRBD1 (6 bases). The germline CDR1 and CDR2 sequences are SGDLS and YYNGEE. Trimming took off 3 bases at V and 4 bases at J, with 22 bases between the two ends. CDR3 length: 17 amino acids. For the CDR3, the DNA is TGTGCCAGCAGCGCCTCCAGATTGGGGAAACAGGGCTATGGCTACACCTTC. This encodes CASSASRLGKQGYGYTF.

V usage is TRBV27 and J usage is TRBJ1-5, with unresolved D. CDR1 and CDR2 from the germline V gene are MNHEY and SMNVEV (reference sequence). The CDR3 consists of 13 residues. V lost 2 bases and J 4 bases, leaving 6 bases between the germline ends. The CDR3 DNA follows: TGTGCCAGCAGTTTAAGGGAGAATCAGCCCCAGCATTTT. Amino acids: CASSLRENQPQHF.

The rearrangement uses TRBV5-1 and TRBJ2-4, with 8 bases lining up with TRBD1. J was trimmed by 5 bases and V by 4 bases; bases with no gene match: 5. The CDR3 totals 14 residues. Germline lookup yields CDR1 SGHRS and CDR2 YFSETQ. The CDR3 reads CASSTGQGENIQYF. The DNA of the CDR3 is TGCGCCAGCAGCACTGGACAGGGTGAAAACATTCAGTACTTC.

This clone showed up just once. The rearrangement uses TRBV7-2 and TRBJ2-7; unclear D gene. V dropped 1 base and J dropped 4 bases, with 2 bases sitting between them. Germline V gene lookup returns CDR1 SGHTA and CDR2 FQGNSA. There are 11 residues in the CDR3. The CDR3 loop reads CASSLVYEQYF. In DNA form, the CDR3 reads TGTGCCAGCAGCTTAGTATACGAGCAGTACTTC.

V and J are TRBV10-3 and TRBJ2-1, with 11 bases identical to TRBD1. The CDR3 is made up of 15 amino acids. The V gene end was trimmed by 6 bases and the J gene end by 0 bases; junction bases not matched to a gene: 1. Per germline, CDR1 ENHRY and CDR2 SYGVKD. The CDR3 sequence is CAIRGTGGSYNEQFF. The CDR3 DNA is TGTGCCATCAGGGGGACAGGGGGCTCCTACAATGAGCAGTTCTTC.

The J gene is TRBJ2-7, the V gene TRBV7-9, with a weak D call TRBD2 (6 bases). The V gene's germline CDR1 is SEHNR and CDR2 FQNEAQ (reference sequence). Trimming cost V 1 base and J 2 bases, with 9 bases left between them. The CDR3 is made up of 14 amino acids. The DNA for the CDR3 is TGTGCCAGCAGCTTAGGGAGGGACGCCTACGAGCAGTACTTC. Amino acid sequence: CASSLGRDAYEQYF.

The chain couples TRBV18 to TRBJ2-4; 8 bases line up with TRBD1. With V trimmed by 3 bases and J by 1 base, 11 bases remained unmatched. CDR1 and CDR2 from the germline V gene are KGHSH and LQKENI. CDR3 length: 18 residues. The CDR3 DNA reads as TGTGCCAGCTCACCCCCTCGACAGGGGATTAGCGCCAAAAACATTCAGTACTTC. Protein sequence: CASSPPRQGISAKNIQYF.